This paragraph reports one TCR beta chain. Its antigen is as yet unknown. The CDR3 contains 14 residues. V shed 5 bases, J shed 4 bases, and the junction held 5 bases outside the gene matches. In germline, CDR1 is LNHDA, CDR2 SQIVND (reference sequence). The time point here: week 23, last vaccination. Every single dose of the vaccine, 300 ug of mutant IDH1 20-mer peptide, came with topical imiquimod. Each astrocytoma in the donors was new, WHO grade 3 or 4, IDH1-mutant and ATRX-lost. The repertoire was sequenced with immunoSEQ multiplex PCR; TCRdb's copy has only in-frame clones and lacks some. Here the sample spans fewer than 45,000 clones, about four fifths being singletons. This specimen comes from a study of a mutant IDH1 vaccine in newly diagnosed glioma. Background on the study: Among treated patients, about 62% were male and about 40% female, and mean age was roughly 40 years. Patients previously underwent radiotherapy, temozolomide, or both, and most underwent both.

The study's findings and limits: Detectable vaccine-induced immune responses arose in around 92% of patients.

The sequencing here drew on PBMCs, taken from a glioma patient whose treatment included an IDH1 peptide vaccine. The origin of this receptor is a woman in her thirties or forties with glioma. Some clones in this sample may be carry-over from other donors' samples. The chain joins TRBV19 to TRBJ2-7; TRBD1 matches at 10 bases. The CDR3 nucleotides read TGTGCCAGTAGTGTGACAGGGGGCTTGTACGAGCAGTACTTC. This translates into CASSVTGGLYEQYF.